These 10 T cell receptor beta chains share one sample of origin, sequenced in a study of CXCR3-negative and CXCR3-positive naive CD8 T cells. Preparation of TRB cDNA libraries relied on 5' RACE carrying UMI labels. Reanalyzing the 5' RACE reads, TCRdb keeps one entry per CDR3 protein, without DNA. The sample includes about 82,000 distinct CDR3 sequences. Sequenced: naive CXCR3- CD8+ T cells from blood. Subset of the sample: CD45RO-CCR7+CD27+CD95- naive CD8+ T cells lacking CXCR3 (TNR3-). Every receptor here comes from a human donor in good health. Some clones in this sample may be carry-over from other donors' samples.

The rearrangement links TRBV9 to TRBJ2-1; TCRdb outputs TRBD2, but without DNA this stays unchecked. The CDR3 loop spans 15 amino acids. The germline V gene encodes CDR1 SGDLS and CDR2 YYNGEE. CDR3 sequence reads: CASSVRAGGPREQFF.

The J gene is TRBJ2-5, the V gene TRBV18. CDR3 length equals 12 residues. The V gene's germline CDR1 is KGHSH and CDR2 LQKENI. CDR3 sequence reads: CASSPPFETQYF.

The V gene is TRBV5-6, the J gene TRBJ2-1; without DNA, the TCRdb call of TRBD2 cannot be checked. The germline gives CDR1 SGHDT, CDR2 YYEEEE. This CDR3 has 15 amino acids. CDR3 in amino acids: CASSLGAGGPDEQFF. Looking up the rest from reference TRBV5-6 and TRBJ2-1 gives the full variable domain: DAGVTQSPTHLIKTRGQQVTLRCSPKSGHDTVSWYQQALGQGPQFIFQYYEEEERQRGNFPDRFSGHQFPNYSSELNVNALLLGDSALYLCASSLGAGGPDEQFFGPGTRLTVL.

The chain links TRBV7-2 to TRBJ1-1; absent DNA, TCRdb's TRBD1 call cannot be checked. The length of the CDR3 is 14 residues. Germline values: CDR1 SGHTA, CDR2 FQGNSA. The CDR3 here is CASTRTGIKAEAFF.

The CDR3 region is CASGLVVSSTDTQYF. The J gene is TRBJ2-3, the V gene TRBV12-5. In germline, CDR1 is LGHNT, CDR2 FRNRAP. This CDR3 is 15 amino acids long.

V is TRBV7-2 and J is TRBJ2-1. The CDR3 covers 14 residues. CDR1 is SGHTA, CDR2 FQGNSA, per germline. The CDR3 loop reads CASSLSSGHNEQFF.

The chain combines TRBV7-9 with TRBJ1-6. Germline V gives CDR1 SEHNR, CDR2 FQNEAQ (reference sequence). The CDR3 has 12 amino acids. The CDR3 sequence: CASSGVDSPLHF.

The rearrangement uses TRBV25-1 and TRBJ1-2. From germline, CDR1 is MGHDK and CDR2 SYGVNS. The CDR3 is 15 amino acids. CDR3 residues: CASSLKGSGLYGYTF.

The chain couples TRBV6-6 to TRBJ2-3. The germline V gene encodes CDR1 MNHNY and CDR2 SVGAGI (reference sequence). This CDR3 comprises 15 residues. The CDR3 loop is CASSYLSASTDTQYF.

This chain uses TRBV5-1 with TRBJ1-1; there is no DNA to check the TCRdb D call of TRBD1. CDR1 and CDR2 (germline): SGHRS, YFSETQ. There are 13 residues in the CDR3. CDR3 sequence reads: CASSGDIAPEAFF.